What follows is one T cell receptor beta chain and its context. The CDR3 length is 15 residues. Germline lookup yields CDR1 LNHDA and CDR2 SQIVND (reference sequence). The J segment lost 2 bases and the V segment lost 4 bases, leaving 4 bases of the junction unmatched. This record belongs to a study of blood T cell repertoires in COVID-19. In the authors' methods: Counts of nucleated cells, estimated from reference gene primer amplification, were obtained. Produced via immunoSEQ multiplex PCR; TCRdb's table is partial and in-frame only. The V and J calls and clone size are taken from that table; D and trimming were inferred from the DNA. The sample yields about 85,000 clones, around 90% seen once.

The chain uses TRBV19 and TRBJ2-3, with 9 bases identical to TRBD1. The source of this sequence is a woman at least 80 years old with active or convalescent COVID-19. Sequencing was performed on peripheral blood. CDR3 protein: CASSNGQGFTDTQYF. CDR3 nucleotides: TGTGCCAGTAGTAACGGACAGGGGTTCACAGATACGCAGTATTTT.